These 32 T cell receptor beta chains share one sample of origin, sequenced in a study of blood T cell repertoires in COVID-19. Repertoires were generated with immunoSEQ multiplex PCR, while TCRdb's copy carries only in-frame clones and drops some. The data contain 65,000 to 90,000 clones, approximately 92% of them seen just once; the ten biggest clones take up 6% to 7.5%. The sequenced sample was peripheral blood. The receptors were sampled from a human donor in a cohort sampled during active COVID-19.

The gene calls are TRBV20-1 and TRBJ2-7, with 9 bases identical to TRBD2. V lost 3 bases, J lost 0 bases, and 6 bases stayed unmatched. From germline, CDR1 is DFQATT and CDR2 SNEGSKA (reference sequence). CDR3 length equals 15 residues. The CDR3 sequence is CSASRPSGTSYEQYF. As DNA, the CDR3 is TGCAGTGCTAGTCGGCCTAGCGGGACCTCCTACGAGCAGTACTTC.

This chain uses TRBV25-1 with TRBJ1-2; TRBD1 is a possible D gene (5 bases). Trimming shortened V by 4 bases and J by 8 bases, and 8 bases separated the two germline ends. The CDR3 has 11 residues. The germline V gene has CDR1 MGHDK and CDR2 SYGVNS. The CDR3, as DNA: TGTGCCAGCAGTGGCGGGGGAGGCTACACCTTC. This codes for CASSGGGGYTF.

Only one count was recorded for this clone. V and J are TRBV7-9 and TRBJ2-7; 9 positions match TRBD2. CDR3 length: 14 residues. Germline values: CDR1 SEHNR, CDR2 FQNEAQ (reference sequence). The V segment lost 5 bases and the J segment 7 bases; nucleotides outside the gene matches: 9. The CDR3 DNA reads TGTGCCAGCAGCCTACGTCTAGCGGGGAATGAGCAGTACTTC. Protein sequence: CASSLRLAGNEQYF.

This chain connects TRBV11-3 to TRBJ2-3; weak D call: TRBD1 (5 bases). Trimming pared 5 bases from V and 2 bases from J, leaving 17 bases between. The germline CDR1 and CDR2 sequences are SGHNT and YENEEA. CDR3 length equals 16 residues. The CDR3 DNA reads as TGTGCCAGCAGCCGCGACAGTGGACAACTCACAGATACGCAGTATTTT. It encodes CASSRDSGQLTDTQYF.

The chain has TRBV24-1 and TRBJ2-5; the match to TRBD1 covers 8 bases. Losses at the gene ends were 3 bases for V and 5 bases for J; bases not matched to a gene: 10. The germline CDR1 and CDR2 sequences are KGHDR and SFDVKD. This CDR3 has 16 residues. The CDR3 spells CATSDPPRTGRETQYF. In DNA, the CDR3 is TGTGCCACCAGTGATCCACCGAGGACAGGGAGGGAGACCCAGTACTTC.

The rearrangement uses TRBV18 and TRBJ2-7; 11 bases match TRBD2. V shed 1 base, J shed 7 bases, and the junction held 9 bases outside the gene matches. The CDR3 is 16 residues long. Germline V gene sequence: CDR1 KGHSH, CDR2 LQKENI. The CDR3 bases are TGTGCCAGCTCACCACTACCCACTAGCGGGGGTAGTGAGCAGTACTTC. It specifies CASSPLPTSGGSEQYF. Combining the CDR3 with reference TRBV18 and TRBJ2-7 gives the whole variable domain NAGVMQNPRHLVRRRGQEARLRCSPMKGHSHVYWYRQLPEEGLKFMVYLQKENIIDESGMPKERFSAEFPKEGPSILRIQQVVRGDSAAYFCASSPLPTSGGSEQYFGPGTRLTVT.

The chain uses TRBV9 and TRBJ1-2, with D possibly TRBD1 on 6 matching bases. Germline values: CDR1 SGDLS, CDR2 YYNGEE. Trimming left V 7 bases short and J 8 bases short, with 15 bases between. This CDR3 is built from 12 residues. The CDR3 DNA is TGTGCCAGCTCACAGGGTCCAGGCGGCTACACCTTC. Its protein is CASSQGPGGYTF.

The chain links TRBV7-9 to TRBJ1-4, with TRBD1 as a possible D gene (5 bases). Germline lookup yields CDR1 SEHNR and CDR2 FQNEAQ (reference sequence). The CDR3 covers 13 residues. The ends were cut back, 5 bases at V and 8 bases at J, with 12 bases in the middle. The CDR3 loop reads CASSLRDWEKLFF. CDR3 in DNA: TGTGCCAGCAGCCTCAGGGATTGGGAAAAACTGTTTTTT.

CDR3 amino acids: CASSLQSPSGNTIYF. The CDR3 DNA follows: TGTGCCAGCAGCCTACAGAGCCCCTCTGGAAACACCATATATTTT. The V call is TRBV5-6, the J call TRBJ1-3; no definite D call. This CDR3 region has 15 residues. The V gene lost 4 bases and the J gene lost 0 bases, with 11 bases spanning the gap. Per germline, CDR1 SGHDT and CDR2 YYEEEE. The full variable domain, completed using reference TRBV5-6 and TRBJ1-3, is DAGVTQSPTHLIKTRGQQVTLRCSPKSGHDTVSWYQQALGQGPQFIFQYYEEEERQRGNFPDRFSGHQFPNYSSELNVNALLLGDSALYLCASSLQSPSGNTIYFGEGSWLTVV.

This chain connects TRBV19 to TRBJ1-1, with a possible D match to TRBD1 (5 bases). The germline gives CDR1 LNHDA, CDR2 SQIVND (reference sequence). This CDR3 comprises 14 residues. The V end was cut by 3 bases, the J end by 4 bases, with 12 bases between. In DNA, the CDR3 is TGTGCCAGTAGTATTCAGGGCCTGGGCACTGAAGCTTTCTTT. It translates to CASSIQGLGTEAFF.

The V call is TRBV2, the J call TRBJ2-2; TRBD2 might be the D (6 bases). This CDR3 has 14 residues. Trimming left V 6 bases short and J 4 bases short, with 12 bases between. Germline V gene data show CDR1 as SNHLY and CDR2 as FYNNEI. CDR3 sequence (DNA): TGTGCCAGCAGAGGGACTTCGCGCACCGGGGAGCTGTTTTTT. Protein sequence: CASRGTSRTGELFF.

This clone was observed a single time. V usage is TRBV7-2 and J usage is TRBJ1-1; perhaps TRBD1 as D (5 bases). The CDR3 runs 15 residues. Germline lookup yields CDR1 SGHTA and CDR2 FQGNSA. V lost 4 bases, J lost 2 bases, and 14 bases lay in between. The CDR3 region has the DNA TGTGCCAGCAGCTCGACTTTAGGGGATAACACTGAAGCTTTCTTT. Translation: CASSSTLGDNTEAFF.

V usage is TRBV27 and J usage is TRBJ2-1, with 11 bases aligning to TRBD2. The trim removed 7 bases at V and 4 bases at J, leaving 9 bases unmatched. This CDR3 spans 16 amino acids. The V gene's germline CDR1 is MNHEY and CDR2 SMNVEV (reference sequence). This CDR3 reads CASNLRLAGGYNEQFF. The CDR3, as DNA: TGTGCCAGCAACCTGAGGCTAGCGGGGGGATACAATGAGCAGTTCTTC.

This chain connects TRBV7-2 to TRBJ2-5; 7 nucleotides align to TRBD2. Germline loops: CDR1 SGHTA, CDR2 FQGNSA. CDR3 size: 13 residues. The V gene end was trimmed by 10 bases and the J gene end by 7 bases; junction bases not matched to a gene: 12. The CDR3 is CATWDYPQGTQYF. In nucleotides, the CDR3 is TGTGCCACCTGGGACTACCCGCAGGGGACCCAGTACTTC.

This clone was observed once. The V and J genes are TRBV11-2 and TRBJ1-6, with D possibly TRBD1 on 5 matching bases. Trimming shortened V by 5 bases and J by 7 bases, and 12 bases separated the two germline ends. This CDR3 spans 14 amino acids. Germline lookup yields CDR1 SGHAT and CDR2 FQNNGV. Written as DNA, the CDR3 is TGTGCCAGCAGCCGCCCAGGGTTCAATTCACCCCTCCACTTT. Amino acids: CASSRPGFNSPLHF.

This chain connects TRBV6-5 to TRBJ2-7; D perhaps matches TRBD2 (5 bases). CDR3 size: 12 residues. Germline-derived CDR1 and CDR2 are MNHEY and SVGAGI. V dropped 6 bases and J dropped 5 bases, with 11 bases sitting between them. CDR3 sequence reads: CASRDLGNEQYF. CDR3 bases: TGTGCCAGCAGGGACTTGGGAAACGAGCAGTACTTC.

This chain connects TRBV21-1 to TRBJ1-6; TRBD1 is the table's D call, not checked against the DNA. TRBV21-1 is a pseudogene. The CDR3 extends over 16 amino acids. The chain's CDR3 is CASSKVDTSYYSPLHF. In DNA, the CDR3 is TGTGCCAGCAGCAAAGTCGATACATCATATTATTCACCCCTCCACTTT.

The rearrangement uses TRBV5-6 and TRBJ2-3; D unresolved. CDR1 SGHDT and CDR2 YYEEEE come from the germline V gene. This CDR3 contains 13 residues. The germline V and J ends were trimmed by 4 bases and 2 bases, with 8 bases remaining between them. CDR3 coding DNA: TGTGCCAGCAGCCCTTACTCCACAGATACGCAGTATTTT. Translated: CASSPYSTDTQYF.

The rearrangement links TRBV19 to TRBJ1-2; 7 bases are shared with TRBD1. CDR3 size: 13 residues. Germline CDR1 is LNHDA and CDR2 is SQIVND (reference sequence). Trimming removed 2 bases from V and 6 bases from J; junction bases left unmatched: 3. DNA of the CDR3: TGTGCCAGTAGTATATACACAGGGGATGGCTACACCTTC. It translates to CASSIYTGDGYTF.

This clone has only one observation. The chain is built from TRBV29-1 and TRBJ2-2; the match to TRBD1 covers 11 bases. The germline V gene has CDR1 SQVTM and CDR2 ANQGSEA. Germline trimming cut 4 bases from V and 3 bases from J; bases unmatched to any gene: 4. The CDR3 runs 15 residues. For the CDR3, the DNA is TGCAGCGTTGTCGGACAGGGGGCATACACCGGGGAGCTGTTTTTT. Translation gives CSVVGQGAYTGELFF.

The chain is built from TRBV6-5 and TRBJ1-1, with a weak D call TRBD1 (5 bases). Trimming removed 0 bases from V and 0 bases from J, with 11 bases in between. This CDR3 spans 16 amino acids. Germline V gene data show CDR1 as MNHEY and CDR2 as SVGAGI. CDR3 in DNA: TGTGCCAGCAGTTACTCTCCCGGGGGGGTGAACACTGAAGCTTTCTTT. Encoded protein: CASSYSPGGVNTEAFF.

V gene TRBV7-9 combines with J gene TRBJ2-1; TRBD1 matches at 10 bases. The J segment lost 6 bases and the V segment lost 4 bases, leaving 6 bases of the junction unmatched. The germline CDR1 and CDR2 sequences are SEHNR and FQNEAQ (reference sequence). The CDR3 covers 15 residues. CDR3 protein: CASSSGQGLVNEQFF. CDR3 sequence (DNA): TGTGCCAGCAGCTCGGGACAGGGGTTGGTCAATGAGCAGTTCTTC.

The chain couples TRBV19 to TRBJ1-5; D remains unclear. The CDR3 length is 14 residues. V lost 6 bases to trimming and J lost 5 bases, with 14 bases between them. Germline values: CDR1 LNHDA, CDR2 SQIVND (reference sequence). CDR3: CASSHPFGDQPQHF. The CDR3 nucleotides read TGTGCCAGTAGCCACCCCTTCGGGGATCAGCCCCAGCATTTT.

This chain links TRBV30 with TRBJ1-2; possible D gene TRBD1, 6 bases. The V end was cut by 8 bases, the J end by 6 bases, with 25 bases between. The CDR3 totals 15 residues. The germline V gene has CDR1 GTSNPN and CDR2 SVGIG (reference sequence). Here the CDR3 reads CAAPAGGRGPDGYTF. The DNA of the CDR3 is TGTGCCGCCCCGGCGGGAGGCAGGGGTCCTGATGGCTACACCTTC.

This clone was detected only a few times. The CDR3 coding sequence is TGTGCCAGCAGTCGAGGAGTTTACTCTGGAAACACCATATATTTT. This gives the protein CASSRGVYSGNTIYF. The V call is TRBV6-5, the J call TRBJ1-3; no reliable D call. Germline assignment: CDR1 MNHEY and CDR2 SVGAGI. V was trimmed by 5 bases and J by 0 bases, leaving 11 bases between them. The CDR3 covers 15 residues.

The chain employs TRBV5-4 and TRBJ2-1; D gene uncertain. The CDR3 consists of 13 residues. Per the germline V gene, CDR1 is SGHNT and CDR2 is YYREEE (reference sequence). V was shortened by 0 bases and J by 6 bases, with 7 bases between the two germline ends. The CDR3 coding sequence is TGTGCCAGCAGCTTGGGGCAGGTCAATGAGCAGTTCTTC. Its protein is CASSLGQVNEQFF.

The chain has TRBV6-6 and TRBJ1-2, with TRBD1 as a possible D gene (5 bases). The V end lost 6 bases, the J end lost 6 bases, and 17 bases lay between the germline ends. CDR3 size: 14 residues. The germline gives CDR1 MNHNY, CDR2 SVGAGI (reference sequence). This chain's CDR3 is CASSPYGGLDGYTF. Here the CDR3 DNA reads TGTGCCAGCAGCCCTTATGGGGGACTCGATGGCTACACCTTC.

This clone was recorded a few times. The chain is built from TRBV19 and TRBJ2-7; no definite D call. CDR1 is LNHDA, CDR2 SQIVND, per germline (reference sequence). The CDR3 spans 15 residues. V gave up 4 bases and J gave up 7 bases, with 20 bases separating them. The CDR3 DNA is TGTGCCAGTAGTACCCGGTACGACGCGGTCTTGGAGCAGTACTTC. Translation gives CASSTRYDAVLEQYF.

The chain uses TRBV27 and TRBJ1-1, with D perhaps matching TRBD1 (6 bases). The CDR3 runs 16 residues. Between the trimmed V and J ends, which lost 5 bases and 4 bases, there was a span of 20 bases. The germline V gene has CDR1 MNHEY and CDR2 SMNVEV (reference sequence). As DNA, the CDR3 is TGTGCCAGCAGTCCCCTTTACACAGGGAGGGGCACTGAAGCTTTCTTT. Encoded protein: CASSPLYTGRGTEAFF.

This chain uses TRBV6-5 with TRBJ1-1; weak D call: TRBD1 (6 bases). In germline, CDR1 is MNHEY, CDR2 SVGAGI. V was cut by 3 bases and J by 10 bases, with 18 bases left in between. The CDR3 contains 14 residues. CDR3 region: CASSYLQGSGRAFF. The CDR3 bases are TGTGCCAGCAGTTATTTACAGGGTAGTGGTAGAGCTTTCTTT.

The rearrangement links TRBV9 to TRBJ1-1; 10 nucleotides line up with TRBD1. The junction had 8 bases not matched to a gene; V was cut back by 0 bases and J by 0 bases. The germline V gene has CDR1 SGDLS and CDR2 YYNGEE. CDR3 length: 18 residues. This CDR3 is CASSVGLRQGAMNTEAFF. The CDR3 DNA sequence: TGTGCCAGCAGCGTAGGGTTGAGACAGGGGGCAATGAACACTGAAGCTTTCTTT.

CDR3 DNA sequence: TGTGCCAGCGGGCTCCCGGGACAGTCCTACGAGCAGTACTTC. Amino acids: CASGLPGQSYEQYF. This chain joins TRBV27 and TRBJ2-7; TRBD1 agrees at 7 bases. This CDR3 has 14 amino acids. Germline V CDR1 and CDR2: MNHEY, SMNVEV (reference sequence). Trimming took 8 bases from V and 1 from J; bases not matched to a gene: 8.